The 13 T cell receptor beta chains below were found in one sample sequenced in a study of T-cell reconstitution after alpha-beta-depleted transplantation in children. The library targeted TCRbeta and was prepared with unique molecular identifiers. TCRdb processed the PCR reads anew with MiXCR; each CDR3 protein has one entry. The top ten clones hold about 35% of a sample with about 610,000 distinct CDR3 sequences, around 27% of them seen once. The input for sequencing was PBMCs, taken before TCRalphabeta/CD19-depleted stem cell transplant. These receptors originate from a boy under two years old with Wiskott-Aldrich syndrome, due to receive a stem cell transplant.

With respect to this clonotype: Relative to the germline gene, one junction end is altered; a read error may explain this. V usage is TRBV10-3 and J usage is TRBJ2-3, with D maybe TRBD2 (6 bases). The V gene's germline CDR1 is ENHRY and CDR2 SYGVKD. CDR3 length: 16 amino acids. The CDR3 bases are TGTGCCATCGGTGAATTTAGCGGAACAATAGCAGATACGCAGTATTTT. This gives the protein CAIGEFSGTIADTQYF.

The V gene is TRBV28, the J gene TRBJ1-2, with no clear D. The germline CDR1 and CDR2 sequences are MDHEN and SYDVKM. The CDR3 runs to 16 residues. V was trimmed by 1 base and J by 1 base, leaving 13 bases between them. The CDR3 DNA reads as TGTGCCAGCAGTTTATTATCCGGGAAAGTTAACTATGGCTACACCTTC. Translation gives CASSLLSGKVNYGYTF.

This clonotype was seen only a few times. The V call is TRBV25-1, the J call TRBJ1-5; unclear D gene. The CDR3 sequence is 14 residues long. The V end was cut by 0 bases, the J end by 4 bases, with 7 bases between. Looked up from germline, CDR1 is MGHDK and CDR2 is SYGVNS. CDR3 loop: CASSEYRANQPQHF. CDR3 in DNA: TGTGCCAGCAGTGAATATAGGGCAAATCAGCCCCAGCATTTT. Using reference TRBV25-1 and TRBJ1-5 for the parts outside the CDR3, the full variable domain is EADIYQTPRYLVIGTGKKITLECSQTMGHDKMYWYQQDPGMELHLIHYSYGVNSTEKGDLSSESTVSRIRTEHFPLTLESARPSHTSQYLCASSEYRANQPQHFGDGTRLSIL.

The chain links TRBV20-1 to TRBJ2-1; D not certain. With 4 bases removed from V and 3 bases from J, the gap between germline ends came to 4 bases. CDR1 and CDR2 from the germline V gene are DFQATT and SNEGSKA (reference sequence). The CDR3 totals 11 residues. The CDR3 reads CSAMDYNEQFF. The CDR3 nucleotides are TGCAGTGCTATGGACTACAATGAGCAGTTCTTC.

The chain carries TRBV12-3 or TRBV12-4 and TRBJ2-5; 8 nucleotides agree with TRBD2. The CDR3 covers 16 residues. J gave up 4 bases and V 2 bases, and 9 bases lay outside the gene matches. The CDR3 sequence: CASSLFPAGGGETQYF. DNA of the CDR3: TGTGCCAGCAGTTTATTCCCGGCGGGAGGCGGAGAGACCCAGTACTTC.

This chain connects TRBV27 to TRBJ2-1, with unresolved D. The CDR3 length is 14 residues. The germline gives CDR1 MNHEY, CDR2 SMNVEV (reference sequence). V gave up 6 bases and J gave up 3 bases, with 12 bases separating them. Here the CDR3 reads CASSPRFGYNEQFF. The CDR3 coding sequence is TGTGCCAGCAGCCCTAGATTCGGCTACAATGAGCAGTTCTTC.

CDR3 residues: CASSLAIVGTGELFF. The CDR3, as DNA: TGTGCCAGCAGCTTAGCGATCGTAGGGACCGGGGAGCTGTTTTTT. The rearrangement joins TRBV7-2 to TRBJ2-2; no clear D gene. CDR3 size: 15 residues. Between the trimmed V and J ends, which lost 0 bases and 5 bases, there was a span of 10 bases. CDR1 SGHTA and CDR2 FQGNSA come from the germline V gene. Full variable domain (missing parts from reference TRBV7-2 and TRBJ2-2): GAGVSQSPSNKVTEKGKDVELRCDPISGHTALYWYRQSLGQGLEFLIYFQGNSAPDKSGLPSDRFSAERTGGSVSTLTIQRTQQEDSAVYLCASSLAIVGTGELFFGEGSRLTVL.

J is TRBJ2-2 and V is TRBV12-3 or TRBV12-4; 10 nucleotides line up with TRBD2. Trimming removed 3 bases from V and 6 bases from J; junction bases left unmatched: 10. The length of the CDR3 is 17 residues. CDR3 amino acids: CASSFGASGSLAGELFF. DNA of the CDR3: TGTGCCAGCAGTTTTGGGGCTAGCGGGAGTCTTGCCGGGGAGCTGTTTTTT.

Here the CDR3 DNA reads TGTGCCAGCAGGGCGGGTGGGTCCCCATCCTATGGCTACACCTTC. The encoded protein is CASRAGGSPSYGYTF. This rearrangement joins TRBV6-1 to TRBJ1-2, with D uncertain. The V gene lost 6 bases and the J gene lost 4 bases, with 18 bases spanning the gap. Germline values: CDR1 MNHNS, CDR2 SASEGT. The CDR3 covers 15 residues.

The genes are TRBV12-3 or TRBV12-4 and TRBJ2-3; no reliable D call. V was cut by 5 bases and J by 4 bases, with 7 bases left in between. The length of the CDR3 is 12 residues. This CDR3 reads CASSATADTQYF. The DNA for the CDR3 is TGTGCCAGCAGTGCAACAGCAGATACGCAGTATTTT.

Remarks on this clonotype: One junction end disagrees with the germline gene, perhaps due to a read error. J is TRBJ2-6 and V is TRBV10-3; D not certain. CDR3 length: 17 amino acids. Germline-derived CDR1 and CDR2 are ENHRY and SYGVKD. CDR3 nucleotide sequence: TGTGCCACCAGTGAGTCTAACGTATACTCTGGGGCCAACGTCCTGACTTTC. This translates into CATSESNVYSGANVLTF.

The chain is built from TRBV20-1 and TRBJ2-5; 11 bases align to TRBD2. V gave up 6 bases and J gave up 5 bases; unmatched junction bases: 14. This CDR3 contains 16 residues. Germline CDR1 is DFQATT and CDR2 is SNEGSKA (reference sequence). The CDR3 spells CSARGGSGRAVETQYF. CDR3 bases: TGCAGTGCCAGGGGGGGTAGCGGGAGGGCCGTCGAGACCCAGTACTTC.

This clonotype was recorded a few times. The genes are TRBV25-1 and TRBJ1-6; no clear D. V was trimmed by 7 bases and J by 0 bases, leaving 7 bases between them. The germline CDR1 and CDR2 sequences are MGHDK and SYGVNS. CDR3 size: 14 residues. The CDR3 DNA reads TGTGCCAGCACCTCGGACTCCTATAATTCACCCCTCCACTTT. Protein sequence: CASTSDSYNSPLHF.